Listed below are T cell receptor beta chains from one sample, sequenced in a study of CD8+CD57+ T cells in acquired aplastic anemia. TCRdb recomputed calls from the reads with MiXCR, one row per CDR3 protein. This sample has roughly 61,000 distinct CDR3 sequences; roughly 54% occur once, and the top ten carry 2.5%. Material: sorted CD4+, CD8+, or CD8+CD57+ T cells (not recorded which) from PBMCs. The receptors come from a human donor in good health, serving as a control. The CDR3 runs from the conserved cysteine through the conserved F or W. D genes are given only for firm matches. Expanded clones are given a class, and other clones once, few, many or no size at all.

cdr3_length: 15; clone_size: many; j_call: TRBJ2-1; d_call: TRBD2; v_call: TRBV7-2; cdr3_aa: CASSLQREGRNEQFF; cdr3_nt: TGTGCCAGCAGCTTACAGCGGGAGGGCCGCAATGAGCAGTTCTTC
cdr3_length: 13; clone_size: -; j_call: TRBJ2-1; d_call: -; v_call: TRBV9; cdr3_aa: CASSVRGVDEQFF; cdr3_nt: TGTGCCAGCAGCGTAAGGGGCGTGGATGAGCAGTTCTTC
cdr3_length: 13; clone_size: few; j_call: TRBJ1-2; d_call: -; v_call: TRBV19; cdr3_aa: CASSIDWAGGYTF; cdr3_nt: TGTGCCAGTAGTATAGATTGGGCGGGTGGCTACACCTTC
cdr3_length: 12; clone_size: -; j_call: TRBJ1-2; d_call: -; v_call: TRBV7-9; cdr3_aa: CASSPDNYGYTF; cdr3_nt: TGTGCCAGCAGCCCGGATAACTATGGCTACACCTTC
cdr3_length: 14; clone_size: medium-sized; j_call: TRBJ1-6; d_call: -; v_call: TRBV10-2; cdr3_aa: CASSEGRIVSPLHF; cdr3_nt: TGCGCCAGCAGTGAAGGCAGGATAGTTTCACCCCTCCACTTT
cdr3_length: 15; clone_size: -; j_call: TRBJ2-5; d_call: TRBD1; v_call: TRBV25-1; cdr3_aa: CASSESGQGQETQYF; cdr3_nt: TGTGCCAGCAGTGAATCAGGACAGGGCCAAGAGACCCAGTACTTC
cdr3_length: 13; clone_size: few; j_call: TRBJ2-3; d_call: -; v_call: TRBV7-3; cdr3_aa: CASQRASTDTQYF; cdr3_nt: TGTGCCAGCCAGCGGGCTAGCACAGATACGCAGTATTTT
cdr3_length: 16; clone_size: many; j_call: TRBJ2-6; d_call: -; v_call: TRBV7-9; cdr3_aa: CASSITGNSGANVLTF; cdr3_nt: TGTGCCAGCAGCATTACCGGGAACTCTGGGGCCAACGTCCTGACTTTC
cdr3_length: 14; clone_size: once; j_call: TRBJ1-1; d_call: -; v_call: TRBV25-1; cdr3_aa: CASSVGIGSTEAFF; cdr3_nt: TGTGCCAGCAGTGTCGGAATAGGCAGCACTGAAGCTTTCTTT
cdr3_length: 14; clone_size: -; j_call: TRBJ1-2; d_call: -; v_call: TRBV7-3; cdr3_aa: CASSLSSGNYGYTF; cdr3_nt: TGTGCCAGCAGCTTAAGCTCAGGAAACTATGGCTACACCTTC
cdr3_length: 16; clone_size: -; j_call: TRBJ2-3; d_call: TRBD2; v_call: TRBV10-3; cdr3_aa: CAISESAGRGTDTQYF; cdr3_nt: TGTGCCATCAGTGAATCAGCGGGAAGGGGTACAGATACGCAGTATTTT
cdr3_length: 16; clone_size: many; j_call: TRBJ2-5; d_call: TRBD2; v_call: TRBV5-5; cdr3_aa: CASSLATTSGGKTQYF; cdr3_nt: TGTGCCAGCAGCTTGGCTACGACTAGCGGGGGGAAGACCCAGTACTTC
cdr3_length: 18; clone_size: many; j_call: TRBJ1-2; d_call: -; v_call: TRBV6-2/TRBV6-3; cdr3_aa: CASSYSSGKAGLNYGYTF; cdr3_nt: TGTGCCAGCAGTTACAGTTCGGGCAAGGCAGGATTAAACTATGGCTACACCTTC
cdr3_length: 10; clone_size: medium-sized; j_call: TRBJ2-3; d_call: -; v_call: TRBV29-1; cdr3_aa: CSVGGDTQYF; cdr3_nt: TGCAGCGTTGGAGGTGATACGCAGTATTTT
cdr3_length: 16; clone_size: few; j_call: TRBJ1-3; d_call: -; v_call: TRBV4-1; cdr3_aa: CASSPGGFGAGNTIYF; cdr3_nt: TGCGCCAGCAGCCCCGGAGGTTTTGGGGCTGGAAACACCATATATTTT
cdr3_length: 17; clone_size: many; j_call: TRBJ2-3; d_call: -; v_call: TRBV6-1; cdr3_aa: CASTPPRGGRSRDTQYF; cdr3_nt: TGTGCCAGCACTCCCCCCCGAGGGGGGAGAAGTCGGGATACGCAGTATTTT
cdr3_length: 14; clone_size: -; j_call: TRBJ1-1; d_call: TRBD1; v_call: TRBV19; cdr3_aa: CASSLGQDNTEAFF; cdr3_nt: TGTGCCAGTAGCCTGGGACAGGATAACACTGAAGCTTTCTTT
cdr3_length: 16; clone_size: many; j_call: TRBJ2-2; d_call: TRBD1; v_call: TRBV3-1; cdr3_aa: CASSPPGQGAGGELFF; cdr3_nt: TGTGCCAGCAGTCCACCGGGACAGGGGGCCGGCGGGGAGCTGTTTTTT
cdr3_length: 13; clone_size: many; j_call: TRBJ2-3; d_call: -; v_call: TRBV18; cdr3_aa: CASSPGDLDTQYF; cdr3_nt: TGTGCCAGCTCACCGGGAGACCTAGATACGCAGTATTTT
cdr3_length: 15; clone_size: -; j_call: TRBJ1-6; d_call: -; v_call: TRBV19; cdr3_aa: CASSMGRTKNSPLHF; cdr3_nt: TGTGCCAGTAGTATGGGTCGCACGAAAAATTCACCCCTCCACTTT
cdr3_length: 14; clone_size: once; j_call: TRBJ2-7; d_call: -; v_call: TRBV24-1; cdr3_aa: CATSDQELSSEQYF; cdr3_nt: TGTGCCACCAGTGATCAAGAGTTATCAAGCGAGCAGTACTTC
cdr3_length: 16; clone_size: -; j_call: TRBJ1-6; d_call: TRBD1; v_call: TRBV6-5; cdr3_aa: CASSYEGTGADSPPHF; cdr3_nt: TGTGCCAGCAGTTACGAGGGGACAGGGGCGGATTCACCCCCCCACTTT
cdr3_length: 16; clone_size: many; j_call: TRBJ2-3; d_call: -; v_call: TRBV25-1; cdr3_aa: CASSRTTGRITDTQYF; cdr3_nt: TGTGCCAGCAGTAGAACGACAGGGAGGATCACAGATACGCAGTATTTT
cdr3_length: 14; clone_size: once; j_call: TRBJ2-5; d_call: TRBD2; v_call: TRBV5-1; cdr3_aa: CASSTGTTQETQYF; cdr3_nt: TGCGCCAGCAGCACCGGGACTACCCAAGAGACCCAGTACTTC
cdr3_length: 13; clone_size: -; j_call: TRBJ2-5; d_call: -; v_call: TRBV15; cdr3_aa: CAIARGNKETQYF; cdr3_nt: TGTGCCATCGCACGGGGTAACAAAGAGACCCAGTACTTC
cdr3_length: 13; clone_size: -; j_call: TRBJ2-3; d_call: TRBD2; v_call: TRBV10-2; cdr3_aa: CAGAGGYTDTQYF; cdr3_nt: TGCGCCGGGGCGGGGGGTTACACAGATACGCAGTATTTT
cdr3_length: 13; clone_size: -; j_call: TRBJ2-5; d_call: TRBD2; v_call: TRBV29-1; cdr3_aa: CSASWVAGETQYF; cdr3_nt: TGCAGCGCTTCTTGGGTAGCGGGAGAGACCCAGTACTTC
cdr3_length: 12; clone_size: few; j_call: TRBJ2-3; d_call: -; v_call: TRBV2; cdr3_aa: CASSEISDTQYF; cdr3_nt: TGTGCCAGCAGTGAAATATCGGATACGCAGTATTTT
cdr3_length: 17; clone_size: -; j_call: TRBJ2-1; d_call: TRBD2; v_call: TRBV24-1; cdr3_aa: CATSVARLAGGYNEQFF; cdr3_nt: TGTGCCACCAGTGTCGCACGGCTAGCGGGGGGATACAATGAGCAGTTCTTC
cdr3_length: 12; clone_size: -; j_call: TRBJ1-2; d_call: -; v_call: TRBV7-9; cdr3_aa: CASSLRVYGYTF; cdr3_nt: TGTGCCAGCAGCTTGCGGGTTTACGGCTACACCTTC
cdr3_length: 16; clone_size: medium-sized; j_call: TRBJ2-3; d_call: TRBD1; v_call: TRBV25-1; cdr3_aa: CASSELGQGSTDTQYF; cdr3_nt: TGTGCCAGCAGTGAATTAGGACAGGGGAGCACAGATACGCAGTATTTT
cdr3_length: 15; clone_size: many; j_call: TRBJ2-7; d_call: -; v_call: TRBV28; cdr3_aa: CASSSPSENSYEQYF; cdr3_nt: TGTGCCAGCAGTTCACCTAGCGAGAACTCCTACGAGCAGTACTTC
cdr3_length: 14; clone_size: -; j_call: TRBJ1-6; d_call: TRBD1; v_call: TRBV7-9; cdr3_aa: CASRGQGRNSPLHF; cdr3_nt: TGTGCCAGCAGAGGACAGGGTCGCAATTCACCCCTCCACTTT
cdr3_length: 16; clone_size: many; j_call: TRBJ2-5; d_call: TRBD1; v_call: TRBV7-3; cdr3_aa: CASSLTGDRVKETQYF; cdr3_nt: TGTGCCAGCAGCTTAACGGGGGACAGGGTAAAAGAGACCCAGTACTTC
cdr3_length: 13; clone_size: -; j_call: TRBJ2-1; d_call: TRBD2; v_call: TRBV7-7; cdr3_aa: CASSVSSGGASFF; cdr3_nt: TGTGCCAGCAGCGTTTCTAGCGGGGGGGCCTCTTTCTTC
cdr3_length: 16; clone_size: many; j_call: TRBJ1-5; d_call: TRBD1; v_call: TRBV19; cdr3_aa: CASSIVGQGANQPQHF; cdr3_nt: TGTGCCAGTAGTATAGTGGGACAGGGGGCAAATCAGCCCCAGCATTTT
cdr3_length: 14; clone_size: -; j_call: TRBJ1-2; d_call: TRBD1; v_call: TRBV6-5; cdr3_aa: CASSYSDRNYGYTF; cdr3_nt: TGTGCCAGCAGTTACTCGGACAGGAATTATGGCTACACCTTC